This TCR beta chain is drawn from a study of radiation and T cells in renal cell carcinoma. Study background: Nephrectomy followed 15 Gy stereotactic body radiation by 4 weeks.

The junction had 5 bases not matched to a gene; V was cut back by 3 bases and J by 4 bases. CDR3 length equals 15 residues. Germline assignment: CDR1 MNHEY and CDR2 SMNVEV (reference sequence). Only in-frame clones appear in the TCRdb table, and some are missing; sequencing was by immunoSEQ multiplex PCR. This repertoire shows some 60,000 clones, just over 75% found once; its top ten account for approximately 7%. Time point described: blood 2 weeks post-SBRT. The treatment here: 15 Gy SBRT to primary tumor, nephrectomy 4 weeks later. The tumor was a clear cell renal cell carcinoma. To note about this clone: The antigen is undetermined.

Study outcomes and limitations: From baseline, blood top tumor clonotypes peaked at 2 weeks post-radiation.

This receptor was identified in a man between 60 and 70 years old with renal cell carcinoma. The specimen was blood, collected from a patient whose treatment included radiotherapy and nephrectomy. The chain links TRBV27 to TRBJ2-5; 10 nucleotides align to TRBD1. CDR3: CASSFLGQGTETQYF. CDR3 in DNA: TGTGCCAGCAGTTTTTTGGGACAGGGGACAGAGACCCAGTACTTC.